The rows below give T cell receptor beta chains drawn from one sample of a study of blood T cell repertoires in COVID-19. Repertoires were generated with immunoSEQ multiplex PCR, while TCRdb's copy carries only in-frame clones and drops some. The data show over 70,000 clones, less than 85% seen once. Sequencing used peripheral blood. The source of these receptors is a woman older than 75 with acute or convalescent COVID-19. Both conserved end residues are trimmed from each CDR3.

CDR3 length: 14
V gene: TRBV18
J gene: TRBJ2-4
CDR3 protein: ASSPWKGQGLNIQY

CDR3 length: 11
V gene: TRBV7-9
J gene: TRBJ2-2
CDR3 protein: ASSRTGAGELF

CDR3 length: 11
V gene: TRBV5-1
J gene: TRBJ1-1
CDR3 protein: ASSPSGVGEAF

CDR3 length: 14
V gene: TRBV19
J gene: TRBJ1-4
CDR3 protein: ASSISGRRGNEKLF

CDR3 length: 11
V gene: TRBV19
J gene: TRBJ2-1
CDR3 protein: ASSKGGYNEQF

CDR3 length: 13
V gene: TRBV3-1/TRBV3-2
J gene: TRBJ1-2
CDR3 protein: ASSQVGGGGYGYT

CDR3 length: 11
V gene: TRBV18
J gene: TRBJ1-5
CDR3 protein: ASSRTNNQPQH

CDR3 length: 10
V gene: TRBV2
J gene: TRBJ2-7
CDR3 protein: ASSRDSYEQY

CDR3 length: 14
V gene: TRBV7-7
J gene: TRBJ2-1
CDR3 protein: ASSLAIAGVTNEQF

CDR3 length: 12
V gene: TRBV5-4
J gene: TRBJ2-1
CDR3 protein: ASSLGGGVNEQF

CDR3 length: 11
V gene: TRBV28
J gene: TRBJ2-2
CDR3 protein: ANAQANTGELF

CDR3 length: 14
V gene: TRBV2
J gene: TRBJ2-7
CDR3 protein: ASSETDGQPSYEQY

CDR3 length: 11
V gene: TRBV2
J gene: TRBJ1-1
CDR3 protein: AGQPNLNTEAF

CDR3 length: 15
V gene: TRBV5-1
J gene: TRBJ2-3
CDR3 protein: ASSPLLAGGFEDTQY